A single TCR beta chain is shown here with its context. V gave up 0 bases and J gave up 3 bases, with 15 bases separating them. The CDR3 covers 16 residues. CDR1 SGHDN and CDR2 FVKESK come from the germline V gene. This entry belongs to a study of blood T cell repertoires in COVID-19. Study overall: Whether acute or convalescent, the COVID-19 samples came from the United States, Italy and Spain.

In the original analysis: Estimation of nucleated cell counts was performed using reference gene primer amplification. The assay was immunoSEQ multiplex PCR, and TCRdb's table has in-frame clones only and misses some. V, J and clone size derive from that table, while D and trimming were established from the DNA sequence. This sample has about 150,000 clones; 80% occur once, and the top ten carry roughly 13%. The receptor's source is a man aged 55 to 70 with active or convalescent COVID-19. The specimen was peripheral blood. The chain joins TRBV14 to TRBJ2-7, with a possible D match to TRBD2 (5 bases). CDR3 amino acids: CASSQDGFGKGYEQYF. The CDR3 DNA is TGTGCCAGCAGCCAAGATGGGTTCGGGAAAGGCTACGAGCAGTACTTC.